One sample yielded the 9 T cell receptor beta chains listed below, sequenced in a study of identifying expanded T cells in peripheral blood. Method: immunoSEQ multiplex PCR; TCRdb's copy keeps in-frame clones and lacks some. The sample holds approximately 92,000 clones, roughly 85% seen once. Source material: blood. These TCRs come from a person aged 18 to 75 in good health.

This chain uses TRBV5-5 with TRBJ1-5; D gene unclear. CDR1 and CDR2 from the germline V gene are SGHKS and YYEKEE (reference sequence). Trimming removed 4 bases from V and 4 bases from J, with 12 bases in between. The CDR3 sequence is 14 residues long. The CDR3: CASSHSPRNQPQHF. The CDR3 region has the DNA TGTGCCAGCAGCCATAGCCCCCGAAATCAGCCCCAGCATTTT. The full variable domain, with the rest looked up from reference TRBV5-5 and TRBJ1-5, is DAGVTQSPTHLIKTRGQQVTLRCSPISGHKSVSWYQQVLGQGPQFIFQYYEKEERGRGNFPDRFSARQFPNYSSELNVNALLLGDSALYLCASSHSPRNQPQHFGDGTRLSIL.

The rearrangement joins TRBV18 to TRBJ1-3; 8 bases line up with TRBD1. Germline loops: CDR1 KGHSH, CDR2 LQKENI. The CDR3 extends over 20 amino acids. V lost 4 bases, J lost 0 bases, and 17 bases stayed unmatched. The CDR3 DNA is TGTGCCAGCTCACGACAACGGCAGGGGGCCACCATGAGCTCTGGAAACACCATATATTTT. The encoded protein is CASSRQRQGATMSSGNTIYF.

The chain recombines TRBV2 with TRBJ1-2; no clear D gene. This CDR3 is built from 13 residues. Looked up from germline, CDR1 is SNHLY and CDR2 is FYNNEI. V dropped 8 bases and J dropped 8 bases, with 18 bases sitting between them. CDR3 DNA sequence: TGTGCCAGCGGTTTCCCGGAGGTGTGGGGCTACACCTTC. This sequence encodes CASGFPEVWGYTF.

Details on this clone: The identical CDR3 is also encoded by other nucleotide sequences in the sample. V is TRBV5-1 and J is TRBJ1-4; no firm D call. The ends were cut back, 1 base at V and 0 bases at J, with 4 bases in the middle. The germline V gene encodes CDR1 SGHRS and CDR2 YFSETQ. The CDR3 has 14 amino acids. The chain's CDR3 is CASSLSATNEKLFF. The CDR3 DNA reads as TGCGCCAGCAGCTTGAGTGCAACTAATGAAAAACTGTTTTTT.

The chain carries TRBV6-6 and TRBJ2-5; 7 bases are shared with TRBD1. V trimming: 6 bases; J trimming: 4 bases; junction bases outside the gene matches: 8. Germline V lookup: CDR1 MNHNY, CDR2 SVGAGI (reference sequence). The CDR3 sequence is 14 residues long. CDR3 in amino acids: CASRRQGGVETQYF. The CDR3 DNA reads TGTGCCAGCAGACGACAGGGTGGGGTAGAGACCCAGTACTTC.

V usage is TRBV11-3 and J usage is TRBJ2-2; D not resolved. There are 14 residues in the CDR3. Germline V gives CDR1 SGHNT, CDR2 YENEEA. Trimming left V 3 bases short and J 9 bases short, with 14 bases between. The CDR3 protein is CASSFPDSPRELFF. The CDR3 DNA follows: TGTGCCAGCAGCTTCCCTGATAGCCCCCGGGAGCTGTTTTTT.

The chain employs TRBV15 and TRBJ1-3, with unresolved D. CDR3 size: 17 residues. V lost 1 base, J lost 2 bases, and 15 bases lay in between. The germline CDR1 and CDR2 sequences are LNHNV and YYDKDF (reference sequence). In DNA, the CDR3 is TGTGCCACCAGCAGAGTCAGGACGGTCATAGCTGGAAACACCATATATTTT. Residues: CATSRVRTVIAGNTIYF.

The V gene is TRBV5-1, the J gene TRBJ2-7; D remains ambiguous. With 0 bases removed from V and 1 base from J, the gap between germline ends came to 5 bases. This CDR3 has 13 amino acids. The germline CDR1 and CDR2 sequences are SGHRS and YFSETQ. In DNA, the CDR3 is TGCGCCAGCAGCTTGGCACGTTCCTACGAGCAGTACTTC. It specifies CASSLARSYEQYF.

V gene TRBV19 combines with J gene TRBJ1-4; D is possibly TRBD1 (5 bases). Deletions cut 1 base from V and 0 bases from J, with 30 bases between. Germline lookup yields CDR1 LNHDA and CDR2 SQIVND (reference sequence). CDR3 length: 23 residues. CDR3 sequence reads: CASSIGLRGRASSTSPTNEKLFF. The CDR3 DNA follows: TGTGCCAGTAGTATAGGTCTTCGGGGCAGGGCTTCATCCACCTCTCCAACTAATGAAAAACTGTTTTTT.